Shown below are 11 T cell receptor beta chains from a single sample sequenced in a study of T cells in Graves' hyperthyroidism and ophthalmopathy (dated by TCRdb to 2018 to 2020). Library method: multiplex PCR. Data came from an Illumina HiSeq 2000. The TCR beta CDR3 regions were amplified from the RNA transcripts. A first-round RT-PCR of the TCR CDR3 used the HTBI primer set with the Qiagen OneStep RT-PCR kit. TCRdb trimmed the raw reads at Q25, called clones with MiXCR and kept productive beta chains. Records with the same CDR3 protein are collapsed into one entry carrying the most frequent genes and DNA. Present in this sample are about 610,000 distinct CDR3 sequences, about 15% of which were seen just once. The ten largest clones represent around 4% of the sample. The sample comprised blood. These receptors all stem from a woman aged 40 to 49 with Graves' ophthalmopathy.

This clonotype was detected ten times or more. The CDR3 bases are TGTGCCAGCAGGAGTCGAGCCACAGGGTTAAACGAGCAGTACTTC. As protein: CASRSRATGLNEQYF. The V call is TRBV2, the J call TRBJ2-7; D may be TRBD1 (6 bases). The germline V gene has CDR1 SNHLY and CDR2 FYNNEI. CDR3 size: 15 residues. V lost 6 bases, J lost 5 bases, and 20 bases lay in between.

This clonotype was seen ten or more times. The chain combines TRBV10-3 with TRBJ2-5, with TRBD2 as a possible D gene (5 bases). CDR1 is ENHRY and CDR2 is SYGVKD in the germline V gene. The V end was cut by 4 bases, the J end by 5 bases, with 11 bases between. The CDR3 totals 13 residues. This chain's CDR3 is CAISGAGPETQYF. The CDR3, as DNA: TGTGCCATCAGTGGGGCGGGCCCCGAGACCCAGTACTTC.

This clonotype was seen ten or more times. The genes are TRBV30 and TRBJ2-7; TRBD1 or TRBD2 may be the D gene (6 bases each). V lost 1 base and J lost 10, with 11 bases in between. Looked up from germline, CDR1 is GTSNPN and CDR2 is SVGIG (reference sequence). This CDR3 has 11 residues. In DNA form, the CDR3 reads TGTGCCTGGAGTGCGGGGGCAGCTCAGTACTTC. As protein: CAWSAGAAQYF. The full variable domain, rest sourced from reference TRBV30 and TRBJ2-7, is SQTIHQWPATLVQPVGSPLSLECTVEGTSNPNLYWYRQAAGRGLQLLFYSVGIGQISSEVPQNLSASRPQDRQFILSSKKLLLSDSGFYLCAWSAGAAQYFGPGTRLTVT.

This clonotype was recorded at least ten times. The chain joins TRBV6-5 to TRBJ2-7; D gene uncertain. The CDR3 totals 15 residues. The V end lost 8 bases, the J end lost 2 bases, and 19 bases lay between the germline ends. Germline CDR1 and CDR2: MNHEY and SVGAGI. The CDR3 loop reads CASATVGSPAYEQYF. The CDR3 region has the DNA TGTGCCAGCGCGACGGTGGGGTCGCCGGCCTACGAGCAGTACTTC.

This clonotype was seen repeatedly, ten times or more. The chain combines TRBV20-1 with TRBJ1-1, with 11 bases lining up with TRBD1. There are 12 residues in the CDR3. CDR1 and CDR2 from the germline V gene are DFQATT and SNEGSKA (reference sequence). V lost 6 bases, J lost 11 bases, and 8 bases stayed unmatched. Here the CDR3 DNA reads TGCAGTGCCATGGCGGGACAGGGGGTCGCTTTCTTT. This encodes CSAMAGQGVAFF.

The chain couples TRBV29-1 to TRBJ1-1; no clear D. Trimming took off 1 base at V and 3 bases at J, with 9 bases between the two ends. Germline lookup yields CDR1 SQVTM and CDR2 ANQGSEA. This CDR3 spans 13 amino acids. The CDR3 nucleotides are TGCAGCGTTGAAGGCCAGCTAGACACTGAAGCTTTCTTT. Translated, it gives CSVEGQLDTEAFF.

In its sample, this clonotype was seen many times. This chain connects TRBV2 to TRBJ1-2, with D perhaps TRBD1 (5 bases). The CDR3 spans 13 residues. Trimming cost V 3 bases and J 7 bases, with 12 bases left between them. CDR1 and CDR2 from the germline V gene are SNHLY and FYNNEI. The CDR3 DNA follows: TGTGCCAGCAGTGATCAGGGATCGGGTGGCTACACCTTC. Its translation: CASSDQGSGGYTF.

The sample holds many counts of this clonotype. The chain employs TRBV15 and TRBJ1-2; D is ambiguous. The V gene's germline CDR1 is LNHNV and CDR2 YYDKDF (reference sequence). V lost 0 bases to trimming and J lost 5 bases, with 10 bases between them. The length of the CDR3 is 14 residues. CDR3 sequence (DNA): TGTGCCACCAGCAGAGATCGGGAGGTTTATGGCTACACCTTC. Encoded protein: CATSRDREVYGYTF.

This clonotype was recorded at least ten times. This chain uses TRBV20-1 with TRBJ2-7; 10 bases agree with TRBD2. Germline loops: CDR1 DFQATT, CDR2 SNEGSKA (reference sequence). This CDR3 is 14 amino acids long. The V segment lost 5 bases and the J segment 1 base; nucleotides outside the gene matches: 5. The CDR3 here is CSAVPGLASYEQYF. The DNA of the CDR3 is TGCAGTGCTGTACCGGGACTAGCGTCCTACGAGCAGTACTTC.

This clonotype appeared many times. J is TRBJ1-5 and V is TRBV2, with 7 positions matching TRBD1. The junction had 5 bases not matched to a gene; V was cut back by 6 bases and J by 0 bases. This CDR3 is 15 amino acids long. CDR1 SNHLY and CDR2 FYNNEI come from the germline V gene. The chain's CDR3 is CASRRQGPSNQPQHF. CDR3 DNA sequence: TGTGCCAGCAGGCGACAGGGACCTAGCAATCAGCCCCAGCATTTT.

The sample holds many counts of this clonotype. V and J are TRBV6-2 or TRBV6-3 and TRBJ2-7; D is perhaps TRBD2 (5 bases). CDR3 length: 19 residues. Germline loops: CDR1 MNHEY, CDR2 SVGEGT. The V gene lost 5 bases and the J gene lost 2 bases, with 28 bases spanning the gap. The DNA for the CDR3 is TGTGCCAGCAGTCCTATCACCTACCCGGGGTTGCGAGTTGCCTACGAGCAGTACTTC. Amino acids: CASSPITYPGLRVAYEQYF.